The rows below give T cell receptor beta chains drawn from one sample of a study of regulatory T cells in long-lasting Graves disease. TCRdb reanalysed the multiplex PCR reads using MiXCR and keeps one entry per CDR3 protein. The table shows about 240,000 distinct CDR3 sequences, with around 20% occurring only once. The specimen was peripheral blood mononuclear cells (PBMCs), collected at new diagnosis, from a patient treated with antithyroid drugs. These receptors were obtained from a female donor with Graves disease. Both conserved end residues are part of each CDR3. The D gene is left open where the match is weak. Size is stated for part of the rows, as once, few or many counts, or as a class when the clone is expanded.

clone_size | j_call | d_call | cdr3_length | v_call | cdr3_aa | cdr3_nt
few | TRBJ1-2 | TRBD1 | 14 | TRBV6-2/TRBV6-3 | CASSYAGTDIGYTF | TGTGCCAGCAGCTACGCCGGGACAGATATTGGCTACACCTTC
many | TRBJ2-7 | TRBD2 | 16 | TRBV4-2 | CASSQGQGGSGYEQYF | TGTGCCAGCAGCCAAGGGCAGGGAGGGTCCGGCTACGAGCAGTACTTC
many | TRBJ2-6 | NA | 19 | TRBV28 | CASSFYPRGNRTGANVLTF | TGTGCCAGCAGTTTTTATCCCCGGGGGAACAGAACTGGGGCCAACGTCCTGACTTTC
few | TRBJ1-5 | NA | 14 | TRBV6-1 | CASTQVQSNQPQHF | TGTGCCAGCACCCAGGTCCAAAGCAATCAGCCCCAGCATTTT
few | TRBJ2-7 | NA | 15 | TRBV3-1 | CASSQPGAGSYEQYF | TGTGCCAGCAGCCAACCGGGGGCTGGATCCTACGAGCAGTACTTC
many | TRBJ2-1 | NA | 12 | TRBV12-3/TRBV12-4 | CASSLGSNEQFF | TGTGCCAGCAGTTTGGGGAGCAATGAGCAGTTCTTC
NA | TRBJ1-1 | TRBD1 | 14 | TRBV5-1 | CASSLEAGGKLAFF | TGCGCCAGCAGCTTGGAGGCAGGGGGCAAGTTAGCTTTCTTT
few | TRBJ2-7 | NA | 11 | TRBV29-1 | CSVRPPEEQYF | TGCAGCGTGCGACCCCCGGAGGAGCAGTACTTC
many | TRBJ1-2 | NA | 14 | TRBV2 | CASTPPTSGAGYTF | TGTGCCAGCACCCCCCCAACTTCAGGGGCCGGCTACACCTTC
many | TRBJ2-5 | NA | 15 | TRBV3-1 | CASSLLGLSQETQYF | TGTGCCAGCAGCCTTCTAGGACTATCCCAAGAGACCCAGTACTTC
NA | TRBJ2-1 | TRBD1 | 14 | TRBV12-5 | CASGPGGDRNEQFF | TGTGCTAGTGGGCCAGGGGGCGATCGGAATGAGCAGTTCTTC
many | TRBJ2-5 | NA | 14 | TRBV20-1 | CSARAPTAQETQYF | TGCAGTGCTAGAGCCCCGACAGCCCAAGAGACCCAGTACTTC
many | TRBJ2-7 | TRBD2 | 14 | TRBV10-3 | CAIDNSGTSYEQYF | TGTGCCATCGACAATAGCGGGACCTCCTACGAGCAGTACTTC
NA | TRBJ1-5 | TRBD1 | 15 | TRBV7-2 | CASSPGGYGNQPQHF | TGTGCCAGCAGTCCAGGGGGTTATGGCAATCAGCCCCAGCATTTT
many | TRBJ1-1 | NA | 15 | TRBV6-1 | CASRRRTGDNTEAFF | TGTGCCAGCAGACGACGGACTGGGGATAACACTGAAGCTTTCTTT